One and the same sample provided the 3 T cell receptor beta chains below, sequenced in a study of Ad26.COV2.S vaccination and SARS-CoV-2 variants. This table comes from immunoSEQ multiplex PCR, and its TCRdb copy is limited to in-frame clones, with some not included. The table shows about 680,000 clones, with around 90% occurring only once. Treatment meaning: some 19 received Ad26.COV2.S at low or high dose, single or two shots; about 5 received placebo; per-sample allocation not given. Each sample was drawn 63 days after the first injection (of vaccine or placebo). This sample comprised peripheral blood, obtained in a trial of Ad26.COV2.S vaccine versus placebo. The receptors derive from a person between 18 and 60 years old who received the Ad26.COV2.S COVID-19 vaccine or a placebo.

The CDR3 nucleotides are TGTGCCAGCAGTCATGCTAGCTCCTATAATTCACCCCTCCACTTT. Protein sequence: CASSHASSYNSPLHF. The chain carries TRBV6-5 and TRBJ1-6; D is unclear. Germline loops: CDR1 MNHEY, CDR2 SVGAGI. V lost 5 bases, J lost 0 bases, and 8 bases lay in between. The CDR3 spans 15 residues.

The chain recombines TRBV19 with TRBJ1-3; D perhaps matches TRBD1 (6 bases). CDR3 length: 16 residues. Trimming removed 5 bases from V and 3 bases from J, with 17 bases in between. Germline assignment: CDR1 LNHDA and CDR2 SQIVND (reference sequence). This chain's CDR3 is CASSWPTGPIGNTIYF. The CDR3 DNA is TGTGCCAGTAGTTGGCCGACAGGCCCGATTGGAAACACCATATATTTT.

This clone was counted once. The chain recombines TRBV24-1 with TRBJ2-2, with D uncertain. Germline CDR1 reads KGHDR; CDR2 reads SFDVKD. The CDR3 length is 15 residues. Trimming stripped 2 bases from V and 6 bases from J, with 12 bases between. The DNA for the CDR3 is TGTGCCACCAGTGATTCCTCTCTTAACCCCGGGGAGCTGTTTTTT. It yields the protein CATSDSSLNPGELFF.